What follows are 24 T cell receptor beta chains derived from one specimen sequenced in a study of Graves' ophthalmopathy and Graves' hyperthyroidism. RNA transcripts were the source from which TCR beta CDR3 regions were amplified. Second-round multiplex PCR came after first-round RT-PCR with HTBI primers. TCRdb re-called the multiplex PCR reads with MiXCR, one entry per CDR3 protein. Found here are over a million distinct CDR3 sequences, less than 45% of them singletons; the top ten hold 8.5% to 14%. Sequencing used peripheral blood or thyroid tissue (not recorded which). Receptor source: an adult man with Graves' hyperthyroidism.

The chain has TRBV19 and TRBJ1-1, with TRBD1 matching 9 bases. CDR1 is LNHDA, CDR2 SQIVND, per germline (reference sequence). CDR3 length: 17 residues. The V gene end was trimmed by 2 bases and the J gene end by 0 bases; junction bases not matched to a gene: 7. This chain's CDR3 is CASSIPWTGVMNTEAFF. In DNA, the CDR3 is TGTGCCAGTAGTATACCATGGACAGGGGTCATGAACACTGAAGCTTTCTTT. Drawing the rest from reference TRBV19 and TRBJ1-1, the complete variable domain is DGGITQSPKYLFRKEGQNVTLSCEQNLNHDAMYWYRQDPGQGLRLIYYSQIVNDFQKGDIAEGYSVSREKKESFPLTVTSAQKNPTAFYLCASSIPWTGVMNTEAFFGQGTRLTVV.

The chain has TRBV6-6 and TRBJ2-7; 9 bases align to TRBD1. With 2 bases clipped from V and 2 bases from J, the junction kept 4 bases outside the gene matches. Looked up from germline, CDR1 is MNHNY and CDR2 is SVGAGI (reference sequence). The CDR3 loop spans 15 amino acids. CDR3 amino acids: CASSYAGTGTYEQYF. DNA of the CDR3: TGTGCCAGCAGTTACGCCGGGACAGGGACCTACGAGCAGTACTTC.

This clonotype was seen at least ten times. The chain uses TRBV25-1 and TRBJ1-1, with a tentative D call TRBD1 (6 bases). The CDR3 extends over 11 amino acids. Germline V gives CDR1 MGHDK, CDR2 SYGVNS. V dropped 3 bases and J dropped 11 bases, with 10 bases sitting between them. CDR3 nucleotide sequence: TGTGCCAGCAGTGACGGACAGCTCGCTTTCTTT. Its protein product is CASSDGQLAFF.

This clonotype has ten or more counts. The gene calls are TRBV15 and TRBJ2-7, with unresolved D. The CDR3 is made up of 15 amino acids. The V gene's germline CDR1 is LNHNV and CDR2 YYDKDF (reference sequence). Trimming took 0 bases from V and 5 from J, leaving 14 bases between them. CDR3: CATSRENSLRDEQYF. The CDR3 DNA follows: TGTGCCACCAGCAGAGAAAACTCCTTAAGGGACGAGCAGTACTTC.

This chain connects TRBV2 to TRBJ1-1; D unresolved. CDR1 and CDR2 (germline): SNHLY, FYNNEI. There are 13 residues in the CDR3. Deletions cut 6 bases from V and 8 bases from J, with 16 bases between. CDR3 amino acids: CASRKALLGEAFF. CDR3 coding DNA: TGTGCCAGCAGGAAAGCGCTTCTGGGGGAAGCTTTCTTT.

The V and J genes are TRBV30 and TRBJ1-1; D not certain. The CDR3 contains 13 residues. Germline V gene sequence: CDR1 GTSNPN, CDR2 SVGIG (reference sequence). The V gene lost 2 bases and the J gene lost 1 base, with 8 bases spanning the gap. CDR3 nucleotide sequence: TGTGCCTGGAGTCGAGTGGCGAACACTGAAGCTTTCTTT. Amino acid sequence: CAWSRVANTEAFF.

The table lists this clonotype with many counts. The rearrangement uses TRBV29-1 and TRBJ2-7; 8 positions agree with TRBD1. This CDR3 region has 15 residues. Germline V lookup: CDR1 SQVTM, CDR2 ANQGSEA. Trimming at V came to 2 bases and at J to 4 bases, leaving 10 bases not matched to a gene. The DNA for the CDR3 is TGCAGCGTTGAAAGAGTGGACAGGGTTTCGTACGAGCAGTACTTC. Translating it yields CSVERVDRVSYEQYF.

This clonotype was detected a few times. V is TRBV6-6 and J is TRBJ2-5; 8 bases match TRBD2. The J segment lost 5 bases and the V segment lost 10 bases, leaving 9 bases of the junction unmatched. This CDR3 contains 13 residues. Germline V gives CDR1 MNHNY, CDR2 SVGAGI (reference sequence). In nucleotides, the CDR3 is TGTGCCAACCGAGCGGGGGAAGGCGAGACCCAGTACTTC. Its protein is CANRAGEGETQYF.

Ten or more counts support this clonotype. Here the CDR3 DNA reads TGTGCCAGCAGCTTTGCAGCGAACACCGGGGAGCTGTTTTTT. Encoded protein: CASSFAANTGELFF. The rearrangement links TRBV7-3 to TRBJ2-2, with no clear D. The CDR3 spans 14 residues. CDR1 is SGHTA and CDR2 is FQGTGA in the germline V gene. V shed 3 bases and J shed 0 bases, with 5 bases lying between them.

This clonotype was counted only a few times. The chain uses TRBV5-8 and TRBJ2-6; D unresolved. V was clipped by 4 bases and J by 0 bases, with 11 bases between them. This CDR3 has 16 residues. Looked up from germline, CDR1 is SGHTS and CDR2 is YDEGEE. CDR3 sequence: CASSPRSLSGANVLTF. CDR3 coding DNA: TGTGCCAGCAGCCCCAGATCACTCTCTGGGGCCAACGTCCTGACTTTC.

The gene calls are TRBV25-1 and TRBJ2-7; TRBD1 matches at 7 bases. There are 16 residues in the CDR3. Germline V lookup: CDR1 MGHDK, CDR2 SYGVNS. Unmatched junction bases numbered 11, after V lost 4 bases and J lost 2 bases. This CDR3 reads CASSARADRFPYEQYF. DNA of the CDR3: TGTGCCAGCAGTGCTAGAGCGGACAGGTTCCCCTACGAGCAGTACTTC.

This clonotype appeared many times. V usage is TRBV5-6 and J usage is TRBJ2-7; 8 nucleotides line up with TRBD1. Germline V gives CDR1 SGHDT, CDR2 YYEEEE. The CDR3 sequence is 12 residues long. With 9 bases clipped from V and 3 bases from J, the junction kept 5 bases outside the gene matches. DNA for the CDR3: TGTGCCACCGGGACAGGTCTCTACGAGCAGTACTTC. The encoded protein is CATGTGLYEQYF.

The chain couples TRBV10-3 to TRBJ1-2, with 7 bases lining up with TRBD1. Looked up from germline, CDR1 is ENHRY and CDR2 is SYGVKD. Trimming removed 2 bases from V and 8 bases from J; junction bases left unmatched: 8. The CDR3 is made up of 14 amino acids. The CDR3 DNA follows: TGTGCCATCAGTGAGGTAGAGGGGGCGCGGGGCTACACCTTC. This translates into CAISEVEGARGYTF.

This clonotype was counted many times. CDR3 sequence: CASSSRSMNTEAFF. DNA for the CDR3: TGTGCCAGCAGTTCCAGATCCATGAACACTGAAGCTTTCTTT. The gene calls are TRBV6-2 or TRBV6-3 and TRBJ1-1, with D uncertain. Trimming pared 4 bases from V and 0 bases from J, leaving 9 bases between. Germline assignment: CDR1 MNHEY and CDR2 SVGEGT. CDR3 length: 14 amino acids.

This clonotype was seen repeatedly, ten times or more. This chain's CDR3 is CASSHFVSQTQYF. The CDR3 region has the DNA TGTGCCAGCAGCCATTTTGTGTCCCAGACCCAGTACTTC. The genes are TRBV12-3 or TRBV12-4 and TRBJ2-5; D remains ambiguous. The germline V and J ends were trimmed by 6 bases and 6 bases, with 14 bases remaining between them. The CDR3 length is 13 residues.

This clonotype has at least ten counts. This rearrangement joins TRBV7-9 to TRBJ2-5; D is unclear. Germline lookup yields CDR1 SEHNR and CDR2 FQNEAQ (reference sequence). The CDR3 runs 13 residues. V was cut by 1 base and J by 5 bases, with 8 bases left in between. CDR3 region: CASSLVEKETQYF. The CDR3 nucleotides read TGTGCCAGCAGCTTAGTGGAAAAGGAGACCCAGTACTTC.

This chain joins TRBV10-3 and TRBJ2-1; TRBD2 matches at 10 bases. The CDR3 sequence is 14 residues long. Germline CDR1 and CDR2: ENHRY and SYGVKD. With 9 bases clipped from V and 10 bases from J, the junction kept 12 bases outside the gene matches. CDR3 bases: TGTGCCATTCTAGCGGGAGTTCCCCCGACGGAGCAGTTCTTC. Protein: CAILAGVPPTEQFF.

J is TRBJ1-2 and V is TRBV9, with 9 positions matching TRBD1. The CDR3 length is 15 residues. CDR1 and CDR2 (germline): SGDLS, YYNGEE. The V and J ends lost 3 bases and 7 bases, in that order; junction bases with no gene match: 10. CDR3 protein: CASSASGGQGLGYTF. CDR3 DNA: TGTGCCAGCAGCGCCTCAGGGGGACAGGGCCTTGGCTACACCTTC.

This clonotype occurred a few times. V gene TRBV9 combines with J gene TRBJ1-6; weak D call: TRBD1 (5 bases). Trimming shortened V by 5 bases and J by 4 bases, and 13 bases separated the two germline ends. This CDR3 contains 15 residues. Germline CDR1 and CDR2: SGDLS and YYNGEE. The CDR3 reads CASSRGDGYNSPLHF. CDR3 coding DNA: TGTGCCAGCAGTCGCGGGGACGGATATAATTCACCCCTCCACTTT.

DNA for the CDR3: TGTGCCAGCCCCCGGGACAGGGTGCTCTCGGGGGGCTCCTACGAGCAGTACTTC. This encodes CASPRDRVLSGGSYEQYF. The chain combines TRBV11-2 with TRBJ2-7; 9 bases are shared with TRBD1. The CDR3 totals 18 residues. Trimming took 8 bases from V and 0 from J; bases not matched to a gene: 17. Germline V gene lookup returns CDR1 SGHAT and CDR2 FQNNGV. Looking up the rest from reference TRBV11-2 and TRBJ2-7 gives the full variable domain: EAGVAQSPRYKIIEKRQSVAFWCNPISGHATLYWYQQILGQGPKLLIQFQNNGVVDDSQLPKDRFSAERLKGVDSTLKIQPAKLEDSAVYLCASPRDRVLSGGSYEQYFGPGTRLTVT.

This clonotype appeared a few times. The V call is TRBV27, the J call TRBJ1-1; D is possibly TRBD1 (5 bases). The V gene's germline CDR1 is MNHEY and CDR2 SMNVEV (reference sequence). V dropped 3 bases and J dropped 6 bases, with 11 bases sitting between them. The CDR3 covers 13 residues. This CDR3 reads CASSFSGISEAFF. CDR3 DNA: TGTGCCAGCAGTTTCTCAGGGATATCTGAAGCTTTCTTT.

With regard to this clonotype: The CDR3 ends on some other residue instead of the conserved phenylalanine or tryptophan, so this is likely a read error. For the CDR3, the DNA is TGTGCCAGCAGCCCCGCAAAGGGGGCTAGTTCACCCCTCCACCTT. This translates into CASSPAKGASSPLHL. V is TRBV6-2 or TRBV6-3 and J is TRBJ1-6, with 7 nucleotides matching TRBD1. Looked up from germline, CDR1 is MNHEY and CDR2 is SVGEGT. V gave up 6 bases and J gave up 9 bases; unmatched junction bases: 11. The CDR3 totals 15 residues.

In this sample, this clonotype turned up many times. The chain uses TRBV14 and TRBJ1-1; D gene ambiguous. Germline V gene data show CDR1 as SGHDN and CDR2 as FVKESK. The CDR3 sequence is 14 residues long. V was cut by 8 bases and J by 0 bases, with 13 bases left in between. CDR3 DNA: TGTGCCAGCGCGCCCGGGCAGATGAACACTGAAGCTTTCTTT. It is translated as CASAPGQMNTEAFF.

V gene TRBV24-1 combines with J gene TRBJ1-4, with D hard to call. The V gene's germline CDR1 is KGHDR and CDR2 SFDVKD. CDR3 size: 16 residues. V lost 3 bases to trimming and J lost 0 bases, with 10 bases between them. CDR3 nucleotide sequence: TGTGCCACCAGTGATCCTCGGGGTCCAACTAATGAAAAACTGTTTTTT. It yields the protein CATSDPRGPTNEKLFF.